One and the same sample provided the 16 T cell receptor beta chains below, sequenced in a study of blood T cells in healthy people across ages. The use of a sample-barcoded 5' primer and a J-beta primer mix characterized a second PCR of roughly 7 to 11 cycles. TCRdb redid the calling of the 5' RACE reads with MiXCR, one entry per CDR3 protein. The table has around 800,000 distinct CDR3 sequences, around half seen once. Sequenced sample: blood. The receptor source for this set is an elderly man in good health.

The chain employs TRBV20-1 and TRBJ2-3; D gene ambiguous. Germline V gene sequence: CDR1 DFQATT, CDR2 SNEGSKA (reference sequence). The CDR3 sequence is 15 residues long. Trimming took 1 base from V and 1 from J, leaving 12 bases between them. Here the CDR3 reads CSARGSTPGTDTQYF. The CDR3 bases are TGCAGTGCTAGAGGTAGTACTCCTGGCACAGATACGCAGTATTTT.

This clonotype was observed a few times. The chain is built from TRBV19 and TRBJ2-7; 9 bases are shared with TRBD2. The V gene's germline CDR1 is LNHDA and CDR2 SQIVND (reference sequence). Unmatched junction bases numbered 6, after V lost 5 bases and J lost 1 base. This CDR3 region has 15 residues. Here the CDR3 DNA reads TGTGCCAGTAGTTTACTAGCGGGTCAGTCCTACGAGCAGTACTTC. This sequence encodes CASSLLAGQSYEQYF.

The CDR3 reads CASSFLSGGFAYEQYF. Here the CDR3 DNA reads TGTGCCAGCAGTTTTCTCTCGGGCGGGTTCGCCTACGAGCAGTACTTC. V usage is TRBV27 and J usage is TRBJ2-7; a possible D gene is TRBD2 (5 bases). The CDR3 consists of 16 residues. In germline, CDR1 is MNHEY, CDR2 SMNVEV (reference sequence). The ends were cut back, 3 bases at V and 2 bases at J, with 17 bases in the middle.

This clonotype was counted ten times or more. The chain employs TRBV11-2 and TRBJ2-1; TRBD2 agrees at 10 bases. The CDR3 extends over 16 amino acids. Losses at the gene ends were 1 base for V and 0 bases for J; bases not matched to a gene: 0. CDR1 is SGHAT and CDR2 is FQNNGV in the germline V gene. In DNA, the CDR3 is TGTGCCAGCAGCTTAGCTAGCGGGGGCTCCTACAATGAGCAGTTCTTC. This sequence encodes CASSLASGGSYNEQFF.

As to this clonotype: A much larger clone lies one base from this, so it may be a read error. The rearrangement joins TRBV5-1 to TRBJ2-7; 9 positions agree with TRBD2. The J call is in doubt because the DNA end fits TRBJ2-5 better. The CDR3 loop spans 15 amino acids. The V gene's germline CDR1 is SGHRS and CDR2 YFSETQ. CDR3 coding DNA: TGCGCCAGCAACTTGGAGATGCGGGAGGGGGAGACCCAGTACTTC. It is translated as CASNLEMREGETQYF.

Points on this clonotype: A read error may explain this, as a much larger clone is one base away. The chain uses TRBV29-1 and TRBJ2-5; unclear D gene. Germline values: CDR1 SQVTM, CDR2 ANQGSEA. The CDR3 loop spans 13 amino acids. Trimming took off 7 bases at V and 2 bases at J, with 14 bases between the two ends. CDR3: CSGDAGLQETQYF. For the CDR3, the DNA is TGCAGCGGCGACGCTGGTCTACAAGAGACCCAGTACTTC.

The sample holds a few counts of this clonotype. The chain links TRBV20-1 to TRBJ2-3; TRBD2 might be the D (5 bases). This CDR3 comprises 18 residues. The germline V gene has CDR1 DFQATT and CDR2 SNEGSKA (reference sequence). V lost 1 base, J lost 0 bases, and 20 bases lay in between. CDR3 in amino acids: CSARGPWPSAASTDTQYF. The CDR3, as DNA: TGCAGTGCTAGAGGCCCCTGGCCCTCAGCGGCTAGCACAGATACGCAGTATTTT.

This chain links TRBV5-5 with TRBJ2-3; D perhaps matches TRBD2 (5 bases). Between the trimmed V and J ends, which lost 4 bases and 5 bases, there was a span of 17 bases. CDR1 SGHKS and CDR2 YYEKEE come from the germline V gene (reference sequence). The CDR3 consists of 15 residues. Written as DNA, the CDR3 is TGTGCCAGCAGCCTTAACGGGATCCCCCAAGATACGCAGTATTTT. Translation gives CASSLNGIPQDTQYF.

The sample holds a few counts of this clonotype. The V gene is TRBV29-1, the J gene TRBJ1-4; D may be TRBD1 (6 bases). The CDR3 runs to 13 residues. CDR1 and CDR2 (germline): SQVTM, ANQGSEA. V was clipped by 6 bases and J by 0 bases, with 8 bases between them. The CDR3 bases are TGCAGCGTCGCAGGGGCAACTAATGAAAAACTGTTTTTT. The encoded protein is CSVAGATNEKLFF.

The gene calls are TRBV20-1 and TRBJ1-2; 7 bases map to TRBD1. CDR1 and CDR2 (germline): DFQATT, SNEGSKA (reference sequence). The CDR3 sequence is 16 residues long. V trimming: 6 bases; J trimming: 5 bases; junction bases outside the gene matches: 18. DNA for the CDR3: TGCAGTGCGATTCATTGGAGTGACAGGGAAAATTATGGCTACACCTTC. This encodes CSAIHWSDRENYGYTF.

The CDR3 DNA is TGTGCCAGCAGCTGGCGAGACTACCAAGAGACCCAGTACTTC. This encodes CASSWRDYQETQYF. V is TRBV5-5 and J is TRBJ2-5; D not resolved. This CDR3 region has 14 residues. V dropped 3 bases and J dropped 0 bases, with 9 bases sitting between them. In germline, CDR1 is SGHKS, CDR2 YYEKEE (reference sequence).

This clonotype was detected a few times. CDR3 nucleotides: TGCAGTGCTAGAATGGGCGACAGCACAGATACGCAGTATTTT. Residues: CSARMGDSTDTQYF. The V call is TRBV20-1, the J call TRBJ2-3, with D hard to call. Germline CDR1 and CDR2: DFQATT and SNEGSKA (reference sequence). The CDR3 consists of 14 residues. The germline V and J ends were trimmed by 2 bases and 0 bases, with 9 bases remaining between them.

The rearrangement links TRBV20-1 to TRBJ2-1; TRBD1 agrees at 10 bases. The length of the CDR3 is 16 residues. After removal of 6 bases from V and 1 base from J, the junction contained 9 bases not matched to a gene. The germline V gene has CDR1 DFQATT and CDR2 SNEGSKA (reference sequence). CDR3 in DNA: TGCAGTGCCCCCGGGACAGGGGAAAGATCCTACAATGAGCAGTTCTTC. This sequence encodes CSAPGTGERSYNEQFF.

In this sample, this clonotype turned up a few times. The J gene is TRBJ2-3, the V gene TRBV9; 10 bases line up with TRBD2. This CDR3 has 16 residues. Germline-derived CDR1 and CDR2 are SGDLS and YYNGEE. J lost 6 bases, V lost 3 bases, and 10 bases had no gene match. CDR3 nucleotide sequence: TGTGCCAGCAGCGCGGCCGGGGGACTAGCGACGGATACGCAGTATTTT. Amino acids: CASSAAGGLATDTQYF.

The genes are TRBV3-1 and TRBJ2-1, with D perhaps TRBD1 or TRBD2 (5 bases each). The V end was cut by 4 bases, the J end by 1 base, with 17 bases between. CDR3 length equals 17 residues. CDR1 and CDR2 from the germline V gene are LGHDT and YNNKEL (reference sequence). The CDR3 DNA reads TGTGCCAGCAGCCCCCACCCGGGACCCCAGTCCTACAATGAGCAGTTCTTC. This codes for CASSPHPGPQSYNEQFF.

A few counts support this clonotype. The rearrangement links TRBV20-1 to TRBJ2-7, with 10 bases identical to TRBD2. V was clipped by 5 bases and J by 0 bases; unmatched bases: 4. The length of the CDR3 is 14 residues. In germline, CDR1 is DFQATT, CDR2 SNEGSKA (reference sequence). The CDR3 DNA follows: TGCAGTGCTTTACCTAGCGGGAGCTCCTACGAGCAGTACTTC. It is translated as CSALPSGSSYEQYF.